This is a list of T cell receptor beta chains from one sample in a study of monozygotic twins with inflammatory bowel disease. TCRdb re-called the 5' RACE reads and shows each CDR3 protein once, DNA omitted. The listing contains over 100,000 distinct CDR3 sequences. The specimen was blood. Every receptor here comes from a human donor with ulcerative colitis or Crohn's disease, or a healthy co-twin of an affected twin (not recorded which). The CDR3 runs from the conserved cysteine through the conserved F or W.

j_call v_call cdr3_length cdr3_aa
TRBJ2-3 TRBV27 14 CASSDVGSTDTQYF
TRBJ2-1 TRBV7-8 19 CASSPPFRGGPSSYNEQFF
TRBJ1-1 TRBV29-1 12 CSVQGVNTEAFF
TRBJ2-1 TRBV5-6 14 CASRVPSSYNEQFF
TRBJ1-5 TRBV5-1 14 CASSSDGGNQPQHF
TRBJ2-1 TRBV5-1 15 CASSLSQDYYNEQFF
TRBJ1-3 TRBV12-3/TRBV12-4 12 CASSGSGNTIYF
TRBJ1-2 TRBV6-5 16 CASSLTRGAANYGYTF
TRBJ2-5 TRBV28 13 CASSFVSQETQYF
TRBJ2-5 TRBV19 15 CATSYLGGLQETQYF
TRBJ2-3 TRBV18 16 CASSPLRTGGTDTQYF
TRBJ2-5 TRBV18 13 CASSGQYQETQYF
TRBJ1-5 TRBV6-2/TRBV6-3 14 CASRPSGLHQPQHF
TRBJ1-3 TRBV5-1 15 CASSSVPGSGNTIYF
TRBJ2-2 TRBV5-6 13 CASSFEVTGELFF
TRBJ1-2 TRBV18 11 CASSPGSGYTF
TRBJ1-2 TRBV12-3/TRBV12-4 16 CASTPHTGTASWGYTF
TRBJ1-5 TRBV24-1 12 CATSDGPRPQHF
TRBJ1-2 TRBV11-3 15 CASSTPGQSDYGYTF
TRBJ2-7 TRBV12-3/TRBV12-4 15 CASSLKTDRLYEQYF
TRBJ1-3 TRBV18 16 CASPLAETPPGNTIYF
TRBJ2-2 TRBV11-2 16 CASSQTGGQNTGELFF
TRBJ2-7 TRBV2 14 CASSEVERSYEQYF
TRBJ1-2 TRBV7-9 13 CASSLNRGEDYTF
TRBJ2-1 TRBV5-4 14 CASSPEGLSNEQFF
TRBJ2-1 TRBV20-1 14 CSAIAGGPGDEQFF
TRBJ2-7 TRBV11-3 15 CASSLNSLAFFEQYF
TRBJ1-2 TRBV20-1 17 CSARVRDTILAHHGYTF
TRBJ1-2 TRBV19 15 CASSPPGLSLNGYTF
TRBJ2-1 TRBV5-1 15 CASSSYKSSYNEQFF
TRBJ2-1 TRBV20-1 14 CSTRLAGTYNEQFF
TRBJ2-7 TRBV20-1 15 CSARGRGLAPYEQYF
TRBJ2-4 TRBV29-1 11 CSVRRDSIQYF
TRBJ2-1 TRBV29-1 14 CSVKGLAGDNEQFF
TRBJ1-6 TRBV27 15 CASSPWTGGDSPLHF
TRBJ2-1 TRBV7-3 13 CASSEERYNEQFF
TRBJ1-3 TRBV7-9 15 CASSLGGSSGNTIYF
TRBJ2-7 TRBV18 15 CASSPLRASINEQYF
TRBJ2-3 TRBV11-2 13 CASSLDLGDTQYF
TRBJ2-2 TRBV20-1 14 CSASSPALTGELFF
TRBJ1-2 TRBV6-1 15 CASSRQLGGTYGYTF
TRBJ1-4 TRBV9 17 CASSISPGTGTGEKLFF
TRBJ2-1 TRBV7-3 15 CASRPSGSQTDEQFF
TRBJ1-2 TRBV28 14 CASSPPKWVYGYTF
TRBJ1-1 TRBV18 14 CASSPLDSGTETFF
TRBJ2-5 TRBV11-3 14 CASSLERGSETQYF
TRBJ2-7 TRBV7-8 17 CASSLGTGGSLSYEQYF
TRBJ2-5 TRBV25-1 13 CASSESGEETQYF
TRBJ1-4 TRBV27 13 CASGLGWGEKLFF
TRBJ2-7 TRBV7-8 17 CASSLGTGGYLSYEQYF
TRBJ1-2 TRBV20-1 12 CSGGTGSYGYTF
TRBJ2-3 TRBV5-1 15 CASSLVAGDADTQYF
TRBJ2-3 TRBV6-5 13 CASKAGSTDTQYF